A single sample is the source of the 19 T cell receptor beta chains below, sequenced in a study of T-cell memory formation after mild COVID-19. TCRdb redid the calling of the 5' RACE reads with MiXCR, one entry per CDR3 protein. The sample carries approximately 390,000 distinct CDR3 sequences, roughly 15% recorded once. The material sequenced was PBMCs or a T cell subset sorted from them (not recorded which). The receptor set was obtained from a man in his late teens or twenties who had mild COVID-19 (a few samples of this study predate the infection). Cell type and time point are not known.

The CDR3 region has the DNA TGCAGCACGGGACTACCCCAAGAGACCCAGTACTTC. Translated, it gives CSTGLPQETQYF. The chain couples TRBV29-1 to TRBJ2-5; 7 bases map to TRBD2. The length of the CDR3 is 12 residues. J was trimmed by 1 base and V by 8 bases; bases with no gene match: 4. Looked up from germline, CDR1 is SQVTM and CDR2 is ANQGSEA.

This clonotype has more than one count but fewer than ten. The V call is TRBV7-6, the J call TRBJ2-5; D gene ambiguous. V gave up 3 bases and J gave up 4 bases, with 9 bases separating them. The CDR3 runs 13 residues. Germline V lookup: CDR1 SGHVS, CDR2 FNYEAQ. CDR3 amino acids: CASSFRLRETQYF. The CDR3 region has the DNA TGTGCCAGCAGCTTCCGTTTGCGAGAGACCCAGTACTTC.

The chain employs TRBV20-1 and TRBJ1-1; no reliable D call. The CDR3 runs to 10 residues. Trimming took 7 bases from V and 3 from J, leaving 6 bases between them. Per the germline V gene, CDR1 is DFQATT and CDR2 is SNEGSKA (reference sequence). CDR3 in amino acids: CSVMYTEAFF. The CDR3 nucleotides are TGCAGTGTTATGTACACTGAAGCTTTCTTT.

This clonotype was seen more than once but under ten times. DNA of the CDR3: TGTGCCAGCAGTTACACTGTAACGGCTAGCGTCCTGACTTTC. Protein: CASSYTVTASVLTF. The chain combines TRBV6-2 or TRBV6-3 with TRBJ2-6, with D hard to call. Trimming removed 2 bases from V and 12 bases from J, with 14 bases in between. This CDR3 region has 14 residues. Germline CDR1 is MNHEY and CDR2 is SVGEGT.

The V call is TRBV5-4, the J call TRBJ2-1; D is tentatively TRBD1 or TRBD2 (5 bases each). Per germline, CDR1 SGHNT and CDR2 YYREEE (reference sequence). V was trimmed by 5 bases and J by 8 bases, leaving 11 bases between them. This CDR3 spans 12 amino acids. The CDR3 nucleotides are TGTGCCAGCAGAGTTTCGGGGCATGAGCAGTTCTTC. This encodes CASRVSGHEQFF.

In this sample, this clonotype turned up a few times. The chain carries TRBV29-1 and TRBJ1-2, with D unresolved. Trimming shortened V by 7 bases and J by 10 bases, and 16 bases separated the two germline ends. Germline CDR1 and CDR2: SQVTM and ANQGSEA. The CDR3 runs to 11 residues. CDR3 nucleotide sequence: TGCAGCGGCTCCGTTTTGGGTGACTACACCTTC. It codes for CSGSVLGDYTF.

The CDR3 bases are TGTGCCAGCGGGAAACCCGCCCAGGATCGAGACAATGAAGCTTTCTTT. Encoded protein: CASGKPAQDRDNEAFF. The genes are TRBV9 and TRBJ1-1, with no clear D. V was cut by 7 bases and J by 7 bases, with 26 bases left in between. The germline gives CDR1 SGDLS, CDR2 YYNGEE. The CDR3 consists of 16 residues.

This clonotype came up a few times. The chain is built from TRBV6-5 and TRBJ2-4, with a weak D call TRBD2 (5 bases). There are 16 residues in the CDR3. Germline CDR1 and CDR2: MNHEY and SVGAGI. The V gene lost 2 bases and the J gene lost 1 base, with 12 bases spanning the gap. CDR3 protein: CASSYASSSAKNIQYF. In DNA, the CDR3 is TGTGCCAGCAGTTACGCCTCGTCTAGCGCCAAAAACATTCAGTACTTC.

This clonotype was seen a few times. The chain links TRBV4-1 to TRBJ1-2; perhaps TRBD1 as D (6 bases). The CDR3 sequence is 19 residues long. V shed 1 base and J shed 7 bases, with 28 bases lying between them. Germline CDR1 reads MGHRA; CDR2 reads YSYEKL. The CDR3 here is CASSQVLSRTVKVTRGYTF. CDR3 DNA: TGCGCCAGCAGCCAAGTGTTATCCCGGACAGTGAAAGTCACTCGTGGCTACACCTTC.

The rearrangement links TRBV15 to TRBJ2-2; D is undetermined. Germline CDR1 is LNHNV and CDR2 is YYDKDF (reference sequence). CDR3 length equals 12 residues. Trimming removed 3 bases at V and 10 bases at J, with 9 bases between. The CDR3 here is CATSRDRPELFF. Here the CDR3 DNA reads TGTGCCACCAGCAGGGACCGCCCGGAGCTGTTTTTT.

The V and J genes are TRBV6-2 or TRBV6-3 and TRBJ2-1, with 12 bases aligning to TRBD2. Per the germline V gene, CDR1 is MNHEY and CDR2 is SVGEGT. The CDR3 runs to 15 residues. The V and J ends lost 8 bases and 6 bases, in that order; junction bases with no gene match: 8. As DNA, the CDR3 is TGTGCCAGCTCGAAACTAGCGGGGGGCTTCAATGAGCAGTTCTTC. Protein product: CASSKLAGGFNEQFF.

The chain carries TRBV3-1 and TRBJ2-6, with 7 nucleotides matching TRBD2. V dropped 5 bases and J dropped 1; count of bases not matched to a gene: 2. The CDR3 loop spans 15 amino acids. CDR1 is LGHDT, CDR2 YNNKEL, per germline (reference sequence). Here the CDR3 DNA reads TGTGCCAGCAGCTGGGGGGGATCTGGGGCCAACGTCCTGACTTTC. Translated, it gives CASSWGGSGANVLTF.

This clonotype was seen repeatedly, ten times or more. J is TRBJ2-1 and V is TRBV5-1, with TRBD2 matching over 7 bases. This CDR3 comprises 14 residues. V lost 0 bases, J lost 10 bases, and 7 bases stayed unmatched. Germline loops: CDR1 SGHRS, CDR2 YFSETQ. CDR3 sequence: CASSLEASGGEQFF. In DNA, the CDR3 is TGCGCCAGCAGCTTGGAGGCTAGCGGCGGGGAGCAGTTCTTC.

The rearrangement links TRBV6-2 or TRBV6-3 to TRBJ2-7; 8 nucleotides match TRBD1. Trimming took 7 bases from V and 4 from J; bases not matched to a gene: 6. CDR3 length: 13 amino acids. From germline, CDR1 is MNHEY and CDR2 SVGEGT. For the CDR3, the DNA is TGTGCCAGCAAGCCGACAGGGGTTTACGAGCAGTACGTC. This translates into CASKPTGVYEQYV.

The rearrangement joins TRBV6-5 to TRBJ1-3, with D possibly matching TRBD1 (6 bases). The V end was cut by 9 bases, the J end by 4 bases, with 13 bases between. The CDR3 covers 13 residues. Per germline, CDR1 MNHEY and CDR2 SVGAGI. The CDR3 DNA follows: TGTGCCAGTGCCGGACAGCAAGGAAACACCATATATTTT. Translating it yields CASAGQQGNTIYF.

V is TRBV24-1 and J is TRBJ2-2, with TRBD2 identical over 10 bases. CDR3 length: 18 residues. CDR1 and CDR2 (germline): KGHDR, SFDVKD. Losses at the gene ends were 2 bases for V and 6 bases for J; bases not matched to a gene: 11. This chain's CDR3 is CATSDSRPIAGGSGELFF. The CDR3 bases are TGTGCCACCAGTGATTCCCGTCCAATAGCGGGGGGTTCCGGGGAGCTGTTTTTT.

This clonotype was seen repeatedly, ten times or more. This chain links TRBV7-2 with TRBJ1-1, with no clear D. Germline V CDR1 and CDR2: SGHTA, FQGNSA. The CDR3 contains 15 residues. Trimming pared 0 bases from V and 3 bases from J, leaving 11 bases between. CDR3 nucleotide sequence: TGTGCCAGCAGCTTAGCCCAGGTGGGTGACACTGAAGCTTTCTTT. Protein product: CASSLAQVGDTEAFF.

The table lists this clonotype with many counts. The chain recombines TRBV7-2 with TRBJ2-6; no clear D. The germline gives CDR1 SGHTA, CDR2 FQGNSA. The V gene lost 3 bases and the J gene lost 3 bases, with 3 bases spanning the gap. CDR3 length equals 13 residues. CDR3 sequence: CASSFFGANVLTF. In DNA form, the CDR3 reads TGTGCCAGCAGCTTTTTTGGGGCCAACGTCCTGACTTTC.

This clonotype was seen ten or more times. The rearrangement joins TRBV20-1 to TRBJ2-1, with 8 bases fitting TRBD2. The V segment lost 3 bases and the J segment 9 bases; nucleotides outside the gene matches: 10. The CDR3 contains 14 residues. The germline V gene encodes CDR1 DFQATT and CDR2 SNEGSKA (reference sequence). CDR3 in DNA: TGCAGTGCTAGGGGACTAGGTGTTAGCTTTGAGCAGTTCTTC. It encodes CSARGLGVSFEQFF.